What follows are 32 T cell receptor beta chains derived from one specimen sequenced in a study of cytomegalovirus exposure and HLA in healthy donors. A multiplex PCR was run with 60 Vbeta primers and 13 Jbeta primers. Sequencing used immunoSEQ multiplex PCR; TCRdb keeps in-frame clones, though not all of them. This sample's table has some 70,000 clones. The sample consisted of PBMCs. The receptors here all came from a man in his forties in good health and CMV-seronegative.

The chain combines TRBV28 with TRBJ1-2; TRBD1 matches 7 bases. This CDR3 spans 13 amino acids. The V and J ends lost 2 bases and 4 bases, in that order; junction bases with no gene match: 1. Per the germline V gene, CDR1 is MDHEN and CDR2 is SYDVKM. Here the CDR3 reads CASSLEGAYGYTF. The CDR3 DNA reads TGTGCCAGCAGTTTAGAGGGGGCCTATGGCTACACCTTC.

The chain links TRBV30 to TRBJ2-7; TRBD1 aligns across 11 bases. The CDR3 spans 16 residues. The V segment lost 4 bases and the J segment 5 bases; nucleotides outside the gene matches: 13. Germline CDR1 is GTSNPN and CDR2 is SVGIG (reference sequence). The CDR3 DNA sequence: TGTGCCTGGACCTCACTAGGACAGGGGGCGATCAACGAGCAGTACTTC. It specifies CAWTSLGQGAINEQYF.

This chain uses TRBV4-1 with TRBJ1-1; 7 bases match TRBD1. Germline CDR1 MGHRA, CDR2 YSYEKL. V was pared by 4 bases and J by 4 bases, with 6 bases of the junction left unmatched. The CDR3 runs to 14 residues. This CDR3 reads CASSLHRGGTEAFF. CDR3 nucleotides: TGCGCCAGCAGCCTTCACAGGGGTGGCACTGAAGCTTTCTTT.

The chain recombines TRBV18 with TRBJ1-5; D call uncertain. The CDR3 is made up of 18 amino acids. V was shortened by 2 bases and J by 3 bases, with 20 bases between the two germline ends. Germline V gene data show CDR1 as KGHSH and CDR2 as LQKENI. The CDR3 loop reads CASSPSEFRSPNNQPQHF. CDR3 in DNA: TGTGCCAGCTCACCATCAGAATTTCGCAGTCCAAACAATCAGCCCCAGCATTTT. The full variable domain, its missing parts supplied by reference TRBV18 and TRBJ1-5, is NAGVMQNPRHLVRRRGQEARLRCSPMKGHSHVYWYRQLPEEGLKFMVYLQKENIIDESGMPKERFSAEFPKEGPSILRIQQVVRGDSAAYFCASSPSEFRSPNNQPQHFGDGTRLSIL.

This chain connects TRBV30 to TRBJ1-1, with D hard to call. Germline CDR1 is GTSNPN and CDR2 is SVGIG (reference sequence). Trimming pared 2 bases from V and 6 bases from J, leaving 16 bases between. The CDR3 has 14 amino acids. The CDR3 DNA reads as TGTGCCTGGAGTAATGGACTGGAGGGCGCTGAAGCTTTCTTT. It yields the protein CAWSNGLEGAEAFF.

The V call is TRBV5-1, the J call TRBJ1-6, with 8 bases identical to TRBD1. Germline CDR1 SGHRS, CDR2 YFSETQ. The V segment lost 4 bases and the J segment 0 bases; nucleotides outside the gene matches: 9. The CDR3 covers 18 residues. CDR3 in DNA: TGCGCCAGCAGCCGACTGGACAGGGCTAGCTCCTATAATTCACCCCTCCACTTT. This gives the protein CASSRLDRASSYNSPLHF.

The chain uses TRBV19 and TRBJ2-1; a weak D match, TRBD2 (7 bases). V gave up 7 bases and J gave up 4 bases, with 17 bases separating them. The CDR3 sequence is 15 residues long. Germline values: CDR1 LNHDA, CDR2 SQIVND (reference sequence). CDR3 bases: TGTGCCAGTACCCAACAGGGAGGGTCGTACAATGAGCAGTTCTTC. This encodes CASTQQGGSYNEQFF.

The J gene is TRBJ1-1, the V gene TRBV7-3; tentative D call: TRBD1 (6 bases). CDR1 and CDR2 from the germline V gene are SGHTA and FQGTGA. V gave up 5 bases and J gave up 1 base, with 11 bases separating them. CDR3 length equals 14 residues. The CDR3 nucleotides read TGTGCCAGCAGCCCCGGGACACAGAACACTGAAGCTTTCTTT. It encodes CASSPGTQNTEAFF.

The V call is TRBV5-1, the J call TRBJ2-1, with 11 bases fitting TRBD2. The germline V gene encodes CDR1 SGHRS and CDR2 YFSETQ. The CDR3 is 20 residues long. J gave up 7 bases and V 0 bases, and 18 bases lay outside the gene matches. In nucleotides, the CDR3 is TGCGCCAGCAGCTTGGGGGTAGCGGGGGGGCTGAAGAGGGTTGAGAATGAGCAGTTCTTC. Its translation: CASSLGVAGGLKRVENEQFF.

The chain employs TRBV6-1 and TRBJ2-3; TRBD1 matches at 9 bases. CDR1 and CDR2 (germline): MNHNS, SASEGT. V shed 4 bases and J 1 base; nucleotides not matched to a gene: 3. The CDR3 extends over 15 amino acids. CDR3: CASSADRGGTDTQYF. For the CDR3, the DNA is TGTGCCAGCAGTGCCGACAGGGGGGGCACAGATACGCAGTATTTT.

CDR3 sequence (DNA): TGTGCCAGCAGCTTAGATCCTAAGGAGAACTATAATTCACCCCTCCACTTT. This gives the protein CASSLDPKENYNSPLHF. This rearrangement joins TRBV7-9 to TRBJ1-6; D unclear. Trimming stripped 1 base from V and 3 bases from J, with 13 bases between. The germline gives CDR1 SEHNR, CDR2 FQNEAQ (reference sequence). CDR3 length: 17 amino acids.

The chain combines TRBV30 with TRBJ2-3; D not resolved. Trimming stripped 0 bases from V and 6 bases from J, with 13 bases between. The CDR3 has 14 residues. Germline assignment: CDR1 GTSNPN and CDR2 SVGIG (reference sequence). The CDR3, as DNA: TGTGCCTGGAGTGTCGGCGCGGCGGCGGATACGCAGTATTTT. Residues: CAWSVGAAADTQYF.

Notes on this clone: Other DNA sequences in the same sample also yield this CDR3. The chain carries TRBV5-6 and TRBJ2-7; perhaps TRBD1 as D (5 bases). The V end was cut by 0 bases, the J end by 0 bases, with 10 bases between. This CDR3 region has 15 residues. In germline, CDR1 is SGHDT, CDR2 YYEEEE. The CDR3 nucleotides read TGTGCCAGCAGCTTGGAATGGACATCCTCCTACGAGCAGTACTTC. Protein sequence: CASSLEWTSSYEQYF.

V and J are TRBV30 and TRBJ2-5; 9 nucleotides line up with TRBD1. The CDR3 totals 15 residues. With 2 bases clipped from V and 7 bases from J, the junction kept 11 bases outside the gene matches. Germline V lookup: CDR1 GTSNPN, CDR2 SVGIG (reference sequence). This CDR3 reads CAWSKGQGPFVTQYF. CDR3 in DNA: TGTGCCTGGAGTAAGGGACAGGGACCTTTCGTGACCCAGTACTTC.

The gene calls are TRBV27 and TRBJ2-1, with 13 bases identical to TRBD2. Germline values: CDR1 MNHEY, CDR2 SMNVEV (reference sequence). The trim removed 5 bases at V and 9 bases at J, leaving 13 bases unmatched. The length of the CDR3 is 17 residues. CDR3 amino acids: CASSPQSTSGGFREQFF. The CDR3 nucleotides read TGTGCCAGCAGTCCTCAATCGACTAGCGGGGGGTTCCGTGAGCAGTTCTTC.

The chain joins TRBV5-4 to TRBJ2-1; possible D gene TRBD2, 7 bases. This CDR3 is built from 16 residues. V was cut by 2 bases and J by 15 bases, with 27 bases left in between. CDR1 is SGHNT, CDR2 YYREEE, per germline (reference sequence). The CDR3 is CASSLPLGEGGSRTFF. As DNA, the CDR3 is TGTGCCAGCAGCTTACCTTTGGGGGAGGGGGGGAGCCGGACGTTCTTC.

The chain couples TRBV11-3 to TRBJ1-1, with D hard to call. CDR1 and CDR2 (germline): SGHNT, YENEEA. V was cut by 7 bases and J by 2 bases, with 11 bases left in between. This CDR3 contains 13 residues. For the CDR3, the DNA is TGTGCCAGCAATCACAGTAGTAACACTGAAGCTTTCTTT. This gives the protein CASNHSSNTEAFF. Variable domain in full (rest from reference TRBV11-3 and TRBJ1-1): EAGVVQSPRYKIIEKKQPVAFWCNPISGHNTLYWYLQNLGQGPELLIRYENEEAVDDSQLPKDRFSAERLKGVDSTLKIQPAELGDSAVYLCASNHSSNTEAFFGQGTRLTVV.

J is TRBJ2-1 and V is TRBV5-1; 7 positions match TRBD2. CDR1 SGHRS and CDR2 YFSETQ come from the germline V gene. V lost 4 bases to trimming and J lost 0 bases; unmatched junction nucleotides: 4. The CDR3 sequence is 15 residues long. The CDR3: CASSTAGSSYNEQFF. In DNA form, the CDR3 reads TGCGCCAGCAGCACAGCGGGGAGCTCCTACAATGAGCAGTTCTTC. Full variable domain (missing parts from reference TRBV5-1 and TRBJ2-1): KAGVTQTPRYLIKTRGQQVTLSCSPISGHRSVSWYQQTPGQGLQFLFEYFSETQRNKGNFPGRFSGRQFSNSRSEMNVSTLELGDSALYLCASSTAGSSYNEQFFGPGTRLTVL.

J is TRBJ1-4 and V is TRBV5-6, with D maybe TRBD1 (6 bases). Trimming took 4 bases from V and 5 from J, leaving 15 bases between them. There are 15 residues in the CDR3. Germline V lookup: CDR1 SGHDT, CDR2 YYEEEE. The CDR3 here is CASSPRTVRNEKLFF. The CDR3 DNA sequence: TGTGCCAGCAGCCCTCGGACAGTACGAAATGAAAAACTGTTTTTT. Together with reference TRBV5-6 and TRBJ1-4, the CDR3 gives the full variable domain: DAGVTQSPTHLIKTRGQQVTLRCSPKSGHDTVSWYQQALGQGPQFIFQYYEEEERQRGNFPDRFSGHQFPNYSSELNVNALLLGDSALYLCASSPRTVRNEKLFFGSGTQLSVL.

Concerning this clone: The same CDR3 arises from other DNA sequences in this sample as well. The DNA for the CDR3 is TGTGCCAGTAGTCTAACAGGGGGCAGGGTTGAAGCTTTCTTT. Its protein is CASSLTGGRVEAFF. The chain combines TRBV28 with TRBJ1-1; 9 bases match TRBD1. The CDR3 is 14 amino acids. Looked up from germline, CDR1 is MDHEN and CDR2 is SYDVKM. V was clipped by 9 bases and J by 7 bases; unmatched bases: 12.

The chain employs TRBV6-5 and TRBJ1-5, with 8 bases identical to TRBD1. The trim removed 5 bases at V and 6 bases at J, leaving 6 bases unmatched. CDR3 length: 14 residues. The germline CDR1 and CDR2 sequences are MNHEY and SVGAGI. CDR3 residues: CASSRQGLGQPQHF. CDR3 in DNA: TGTGCCAGCAGTCGACAGGGGTTAGGTCAGCCCCAGCATTTT.

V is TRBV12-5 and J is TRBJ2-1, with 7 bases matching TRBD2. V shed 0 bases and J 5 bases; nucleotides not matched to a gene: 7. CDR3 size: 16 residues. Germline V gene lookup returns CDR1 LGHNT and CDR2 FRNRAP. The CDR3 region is CASGLVLRLADNEQFF. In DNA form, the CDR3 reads TGTGCTAGTGGTTTGGTACTAAGACTAGCTGACAATGAGCAGTTCTTC.

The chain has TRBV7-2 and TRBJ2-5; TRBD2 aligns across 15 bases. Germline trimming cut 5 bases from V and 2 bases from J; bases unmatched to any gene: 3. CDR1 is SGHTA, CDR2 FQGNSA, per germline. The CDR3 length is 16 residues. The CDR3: CASSTGLAGGQETQYF. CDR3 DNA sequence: TGTGCCAGCAGCACTGGACTAGCGGGGGGGCAAGAGACCCAGTACTTC.

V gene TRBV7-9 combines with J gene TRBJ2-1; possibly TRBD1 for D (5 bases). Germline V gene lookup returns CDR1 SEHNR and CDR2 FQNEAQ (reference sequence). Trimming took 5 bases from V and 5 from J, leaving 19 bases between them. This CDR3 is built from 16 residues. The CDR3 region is CASSPVRGQIDNEQFF. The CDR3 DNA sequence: TGTGCCAGCAGCCCTGTAAGGGGCCAAATCGACAATGAGCAGTTCTTC.

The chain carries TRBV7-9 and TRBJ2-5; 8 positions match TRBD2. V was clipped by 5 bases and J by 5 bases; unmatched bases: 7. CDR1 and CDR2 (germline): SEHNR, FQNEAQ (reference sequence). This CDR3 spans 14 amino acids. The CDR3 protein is CASSHGGAAETQYF. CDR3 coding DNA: TGTGCCAGCAGCCACGGGGGGGCAGCCGAGACCCAGTACTTC. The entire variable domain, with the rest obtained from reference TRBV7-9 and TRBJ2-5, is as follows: DTGVSQNPRHKITKRGQNVTFRCDPISEHNRLYWYRQTLGQGPEFLTYFQNEAQLEKSRLLSDRFSAERPKGSFSTLEIQRTEQGDSAMYLCASSHGGAAETQYFGPGTRLLVL.

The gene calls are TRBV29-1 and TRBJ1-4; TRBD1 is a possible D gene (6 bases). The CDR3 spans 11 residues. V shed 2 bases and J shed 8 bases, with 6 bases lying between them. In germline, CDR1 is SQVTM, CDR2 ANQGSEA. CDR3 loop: CSVERGEKLFF. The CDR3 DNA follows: TGCAGCGTTGAAAGGGGGGAAAAACTGTTTTTT.

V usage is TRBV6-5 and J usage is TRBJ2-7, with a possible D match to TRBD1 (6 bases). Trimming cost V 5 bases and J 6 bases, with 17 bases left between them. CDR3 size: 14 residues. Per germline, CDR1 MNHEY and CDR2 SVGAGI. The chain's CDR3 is CASSDRDILSEQYF. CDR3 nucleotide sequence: TGTGCCAGCAGTGACCGGGACATTCTTTCCGAGCAGTACTTC.

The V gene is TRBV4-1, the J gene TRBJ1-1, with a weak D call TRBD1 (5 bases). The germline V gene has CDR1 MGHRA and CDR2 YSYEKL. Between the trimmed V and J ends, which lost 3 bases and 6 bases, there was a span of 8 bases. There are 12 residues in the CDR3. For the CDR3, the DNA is TGCGCCAGCAGCCACGGGGGGTCTGAAGCTTTCTTT. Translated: CASSHGGSEAFF.

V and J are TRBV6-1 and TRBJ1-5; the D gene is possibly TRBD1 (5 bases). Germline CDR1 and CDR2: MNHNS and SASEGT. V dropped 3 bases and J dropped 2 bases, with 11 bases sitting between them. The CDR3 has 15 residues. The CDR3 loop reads CASSDRVVGNQPQHF. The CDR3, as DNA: TGTGCCAGCAGTGACAGGGTAGTTGGCAATCAGCCCCAGCATTTT.

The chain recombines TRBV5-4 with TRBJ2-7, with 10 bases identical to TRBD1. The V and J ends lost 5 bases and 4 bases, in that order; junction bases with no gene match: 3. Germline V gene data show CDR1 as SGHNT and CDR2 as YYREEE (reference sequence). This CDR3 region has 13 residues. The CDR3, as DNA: TGTGCCAGCAGTTGGGACAGGGGATACGAGCAGTACTTC. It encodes CASSWDRGYEQYF.

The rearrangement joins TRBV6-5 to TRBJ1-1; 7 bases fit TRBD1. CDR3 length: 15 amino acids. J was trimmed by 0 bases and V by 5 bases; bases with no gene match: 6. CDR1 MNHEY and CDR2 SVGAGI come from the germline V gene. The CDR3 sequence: CASSNRGHVNTEAFF. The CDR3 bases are TGTGCCAGCAGTAACAGGGGTCACGTGAACACTGAAGCTTTCTTT.

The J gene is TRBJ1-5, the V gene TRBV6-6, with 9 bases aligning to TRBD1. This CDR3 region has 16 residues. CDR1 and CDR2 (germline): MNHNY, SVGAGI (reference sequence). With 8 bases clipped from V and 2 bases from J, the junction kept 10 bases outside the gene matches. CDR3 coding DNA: TGTGCCAGCGGACCCGGGACAGGGATCGGCAATCAGCCCCAGCATTTT. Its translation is CASGPGTGIGNQPQHF.